Below are 14 T cell receptor beta chains sequenced from a single sample in a study of CD8 T cells in ankylosing spondylitis. One entry per CDR3 protein, called by TCRdb with MiXCR from the 5' RACE reads. Of about 310,000 distinct CDR3 sequences in the sample, less than 25% were seen once. Specimen: blood, either unsorted or a sorted T cell fraction (not recorded which). The receptors were sampled from a female donor with ankylosing spondylitis or in good health (not recorded which).

V and J are TRBV24-1 and TRBJ2-5; TRBD2 agrees at 7 bases. Germline loops: CDR1 KGHDR, CDR2 SFDVKD. CDR3 length: 15 residues. The J segment lost 7 bases and the V segment lost 4 bases, leaving 11 bases of the junction unmatched. The CDR3 loop reads CATSDPTVPGGTQYF. Written as DNA, the CDR3 is TGTGCCACCAGTGACCCCACAGTGCCGGGGGGGACCCAGTACTTC.

V and J are TRBV9 and TRBJ2-1; D perhaps matches TRBD1 (5 bases). Germline-derived CDR1 and CDR2 are SGDLS and YYNGEE. Between the trimmed V and J ends, which lost 1 base and 9 bases, there was a span of 8 bases. The CDR3 runs to 12 residues. This CDR3 is CASSVLQGEQFF. The CDR3 region has the DNA TGTGCCAGCAGCGTACTCCAGGGTGAGCAGTTCTTC.

V gene TRBV13 combines with J gene TRBJ2-7; 13 bases map to TRBD2. The length of the CDR3 is 18 residues. Trimming cost V 5 bases and J 2 bases; bases outside gene matches: 12. Per germline, CDR1 PRHDT and CDR2 FYEKMQ (reference sequence). The CDR3 DNA follows: TGTGCCAGCAGCCTCAGGACTAGCGGGAGTGGGGATACCTACGAGCAGTACTTC. This sequence encodes CASSLRTSGSGDTYEQYF.

In this sample, this clonotype turned up a few times. This chain links TRBV29-1 with TRBJ2-7; 9 bases are a match to TRBD2. The CDR3 contains 12 residues. V trimming: 6 bases; J trimming: 4 bases; junction bases outside the gene matches: 4. The germline V gene encodes CDR1 SQVTM and CDR2 ANQGSEA. The CDR3 DNA is TGCAGCGTGGTAGCGGGAGTGTACGAGCAGTACTTC. It specifies CSVVAGVYEQYF.

This clonotype has a handful of counts. This chain links TRBV28 with TRBJ1-6; D perhaps matches TRBD1 (6 bases). CDR3 size: 14 residues. Germline V CDR1 and CDR2: MDHEN, SYDVKM. Trimming cost V 6 bases and J 8 bases, with 14 bases left between them. The CDR3 here is CASRRTGLYSPLHF. As DNA, the CDR3 is TGTGCCAGCAGGCGAACAGGGTTATATTCACCCCTCCACTTT.

This clonotype turned up a few times. The rearrangement joins TRBV7-2 to TRBJ2-1; 14 bases align to TRBD2. The CDR3 runs to 16 residues. Germline V gives CDR1 SGHTA, CDR2 FQGNSA. The junction had 8 bases not matched to a gene; V was cut back by 5 bases and J by 8 bases. CDR3 DNA sequence: TGTGCCAGCAGCCCGGGTGGGACTAGCGGGAGATATGAGCAGTTCTTC. Amino acids: CASSPGGTSGRYEQFF.

V usage is TRBV20-1 and J usage is TRBJ2-3; 8 bases line up with TRBD2. The V gene end was trimmed by 2 bases and the J gene end by 6 bases; junction bases not matched to a gene: 10. The CDR3 contains 15 residues. Germline CDR1 and CDR2: DFQATT and SNEGSKA (reference sequence). The CDR3 reads CSARSSGSIPDTQYF. The CDR3 DNA reads TGCAGTGCTAGATCCAGCGGGAGTATTCCGGATACGCAGTATTTT.

This clonotype was found a few times. The J gene is TRBJ2-7, the V gene TRBV10-3, with a tentative D call TRBD1 (7 bases). V dropped 7 bases and J dropped 1 base, with 14 bases sitting between them. The germline V gene has CDR1 ENHRY and CDR2 SYGVKD. The CDR3 has 14 residues. The CDR3: CAIKRTGLSYEQYF. CDR3 nucleotide sequence: TGTGCCATCAAAAGGACAGGACTATCCTACGAGCAGTACTTC.

This chain connects TRBV20-1 to TRBJ2-3; a possible D gene is TRBD2 (7 bases). CDR1 DFQATT and CDR2 SNEGSKA come from the germline V gene (reference sequence). The CDR3 runs to 15 residues. V lost 5 bases, J lost 4 bases, and 19 bases lay in between. CDR3 loop: CSAPWGGRVADTQYF. The CDR3 nucleotides are TGCAGTGCTCCCTGGGGGGGCAGGGTTGCAGATACGCAGTATTTT.

V usage is TRBV2 and J usage is TRBJ2-1; D remains unclear. The CDR3 runs 15 residues. Trimming took off 5 bases at V and 8 bases at J, with 19 bases between the two ends. Germline V CDR1 and CDR2: SNHLY, FYNNEI. This chain's CDR3 is CASSHSRTVLDEQFF. The CDR3 DNA sequence: TGTGCCAGCAGTCACTCCCGGACGGTCTTGGATGAGCAGTTCTTC.

The CDR3 reads CASSFGTSVGILQETQYF. DNA for the CDR3: TGTGCCAGCAGCTTCGGGACTAGCGTAGGGATACTCCAAGAGACCCAGTACTTC. The chain couples TRBV11-2 to TRBJ2-5; 10 positions agree with TRBD2. V lost 3 bases, J lost 1 base, and 11 bases stayed unmatched. This CDR3 has 18 residues. CDR1 is SGHAT, CDR2 FQNNGV, per germline. Full variable domain (remainder filled in from reference TRBV11-2 and TRBJ2-5): EAGVAQSPRYKIIEKRQSVAFWCNPISGHATLYWYQQILGQGPKLLIQFQNNGVVDDSQLPKDRFSAERLKGVDSTLKIQPAKLEDSAVYLCASSFGTSVGILQETQYFGPGTRLLVL.

This clonotype appeared a few times. This sequence joins TRBV20-1 and TRBJ2-7; no definite D call. Germline-derived CDR1 and CDR2 are DFQATT and SNEGSKA (reference sequence). The CDR3 is 14 residues long. V lost 0 bases and J 2 bases, leaving 11 bases between the germline ends. CDR3 sequence reads: CSARDHTNPYEQYF. Here the CDR3 DNA reads TGCAGTGCTAGAGATCATACTAATCCCTACGAGCAGTACTTC.

The rearrangement uses TRBV7-2 and TRBJ2-2, with D uncertain. Per the germline V gene, CDR1 is SGHTA and CDR2 is FQGNSA. Trimming took off 3 bases at V and 5 bases at J, with 13 bases between the two ends. The CDR3 has 15 amino acids. Here the CDR3 DNA reads TGTGCCAGCAGCTTGAGTGGTATTAGAACCGGGGAGCTGTTTTTT. It is translated as CASSLSGIRTGELFF.

The chain has TRBV12-3 or TRBV12-4 and TRBJ2-3, with TRBD1 identical over 12 bases. This CDR3 region has 16 residues. V lost 6 bases, J lost 5 bases, and 9 bases stayed unmatched. The CDR3 loop is CASSNRDRGPQDTQYF. CDR3 DNA: TGTGCCAGCAGCAACCGGGACAGGGGGCCTCAAGATACGCAGTATTTT.